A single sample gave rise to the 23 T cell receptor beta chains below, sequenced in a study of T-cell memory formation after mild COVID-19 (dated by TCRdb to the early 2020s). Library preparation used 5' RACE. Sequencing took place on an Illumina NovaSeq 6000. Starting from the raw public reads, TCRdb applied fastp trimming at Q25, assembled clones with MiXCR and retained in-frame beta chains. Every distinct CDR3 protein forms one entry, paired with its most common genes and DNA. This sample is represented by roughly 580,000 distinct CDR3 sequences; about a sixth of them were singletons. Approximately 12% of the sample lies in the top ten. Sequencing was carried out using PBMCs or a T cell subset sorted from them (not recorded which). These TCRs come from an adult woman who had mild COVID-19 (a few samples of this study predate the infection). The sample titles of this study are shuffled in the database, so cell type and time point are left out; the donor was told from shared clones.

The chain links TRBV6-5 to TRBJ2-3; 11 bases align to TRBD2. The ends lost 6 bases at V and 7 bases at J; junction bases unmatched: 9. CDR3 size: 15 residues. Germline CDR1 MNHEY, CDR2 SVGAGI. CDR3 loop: CASSPGTSGANTQYF. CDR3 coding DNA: TGTGCCAGCAGCCCCGGGACTAGCGGAGCCAATACGCAGTATTTT.

This CDR3 is CATSRAEGPGQPQHF. DNA for the CDR3: TGTGCCACCAGCAGAGCAGAGGGGCCAGGTCAGCCCCAGCATTTT. The chain links TRBV15 to TRBJ1-5, with a tentative D call TRBD1 (5 bases). Per the germline V gene, CDR1 is LNHNV and CDR2 is YYDKDF (reference sequence). The CDR3 length is 15 residues. Trimming took 1 base from V and 6 from J, leaving 13 bases between them.

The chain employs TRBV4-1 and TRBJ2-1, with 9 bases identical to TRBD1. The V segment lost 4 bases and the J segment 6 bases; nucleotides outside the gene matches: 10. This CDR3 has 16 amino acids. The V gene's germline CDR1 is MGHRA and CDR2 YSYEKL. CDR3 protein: CASSLSGTGFGNEQFF. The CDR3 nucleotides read TGCGCCAGCAGCCTCTCCGGGACAGGGTTTGGCAATGAGCAGTTCTTC.

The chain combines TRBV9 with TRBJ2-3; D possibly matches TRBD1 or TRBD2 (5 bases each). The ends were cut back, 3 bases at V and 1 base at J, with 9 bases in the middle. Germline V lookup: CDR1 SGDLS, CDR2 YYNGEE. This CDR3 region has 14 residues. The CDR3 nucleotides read TGTGCCAGCAGCGCCCTGGGGGGCACAGATACGCAGTATTTT. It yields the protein CASSALGGTDTQYF.

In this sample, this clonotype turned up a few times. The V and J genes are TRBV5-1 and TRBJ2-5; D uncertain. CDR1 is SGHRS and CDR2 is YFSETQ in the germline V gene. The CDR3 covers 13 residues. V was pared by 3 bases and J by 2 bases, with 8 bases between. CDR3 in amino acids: CASSSENQETQYF. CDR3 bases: TGCGCCAGCAGCTCCGAGAATCAAGAGACCCAGTACTTC.

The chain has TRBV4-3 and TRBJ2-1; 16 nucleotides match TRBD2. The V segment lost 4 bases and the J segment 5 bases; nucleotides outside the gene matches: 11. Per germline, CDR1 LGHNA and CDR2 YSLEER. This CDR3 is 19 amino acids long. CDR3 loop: CASSLYPGLAGGTNNEQFF. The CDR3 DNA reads TGCGCCAGCAGCCTATACCCGGGACTAGCGGGAGGGACGAACAATGAGCAGTTCTTC.

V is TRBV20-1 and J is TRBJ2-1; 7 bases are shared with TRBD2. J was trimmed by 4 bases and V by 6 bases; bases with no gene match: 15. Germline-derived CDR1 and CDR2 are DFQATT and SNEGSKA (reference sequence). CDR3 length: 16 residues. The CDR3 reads CSAKTLEGGAYNEQFF. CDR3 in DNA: TGCAGTGCCAAAACCCTGGAGGGAGGGGCGTACAATGAGCAGTTCTTC.

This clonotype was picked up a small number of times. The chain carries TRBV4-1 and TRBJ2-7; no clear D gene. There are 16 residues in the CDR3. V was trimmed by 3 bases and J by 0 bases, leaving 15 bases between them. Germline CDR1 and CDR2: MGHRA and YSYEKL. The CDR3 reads CASSHPTSKGSYEQYF. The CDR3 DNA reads TGCGCCAGCAGCCATCCCACTTCCAAGGGCTCCTACGAGCAGTACTTC.

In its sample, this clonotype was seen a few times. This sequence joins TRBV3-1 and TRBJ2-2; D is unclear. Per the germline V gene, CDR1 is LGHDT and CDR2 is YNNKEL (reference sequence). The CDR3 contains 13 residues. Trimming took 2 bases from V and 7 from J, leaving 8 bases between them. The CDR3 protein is CASSQSRIGELFF. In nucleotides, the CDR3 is TGTGCCAGCAGCCAATCGAGGATCGGGGAGCTGTTTTTT.

In DNA, the CDR3 is TGTGCCACCAGTGATCTTGCCCTAGCGGGAGCCTACAATGAGCAGTTCTTC. Protein: CATSDLALAGAYNEQFF. V usage is TRBV24-1 and J usage is TRBJ2-1, with 10 bases matching TRBD2. The CDR3 length is 17 residues. With V trimmed by 3 bases and J by 2 bases, 6 bases remained unmatched. Germline V gives CDR1 KGHDR, CDR2 SFDVKD.

The CDR3 spells CASSDQGTGTYNEQFF. The CDR3 region has the DNA TGTGCCAGCAGCGACCAAGGGACAGGGACCTACAATGAGCAGTTCTTC. V gene TRBV7-2 combines with J gene TRBJ2-1, with 9 bases that match TRBD1. The V gene end was trimmed by 5 bases and the J gene end by 2 bases; junction bases not matched to a gene: 7. The CDR3 covers 16 residues. Germline V gene lookup returns CDR1 SGHTA and CDR2 FQGNSA.

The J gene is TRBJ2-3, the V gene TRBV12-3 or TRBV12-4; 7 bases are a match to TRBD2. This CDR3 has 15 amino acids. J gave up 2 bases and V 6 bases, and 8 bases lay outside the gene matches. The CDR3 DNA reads TGTGCCAGCAGCCAGTCTAGCGGCTCCACAGATACGCAGTATTTT. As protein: CASSQSSGSTDTQYF.

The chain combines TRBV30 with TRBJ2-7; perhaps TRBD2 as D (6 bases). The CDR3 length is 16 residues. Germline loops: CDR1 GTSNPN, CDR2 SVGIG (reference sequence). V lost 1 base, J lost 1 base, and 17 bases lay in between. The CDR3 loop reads CAWSEGSGLGSYEQYF. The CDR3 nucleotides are TGTGCCTGGAGTGAAGGGAGCGGGTTGGGTTCCTACGAGCAGTACTTC.

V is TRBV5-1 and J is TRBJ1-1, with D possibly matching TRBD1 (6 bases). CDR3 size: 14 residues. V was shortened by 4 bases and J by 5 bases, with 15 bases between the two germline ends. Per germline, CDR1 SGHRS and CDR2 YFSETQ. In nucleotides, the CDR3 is TGCGCCAGCAGCCCTGCCCCAGGGGTTACTGAAGCTTTCTTT. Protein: CASSPAPGVTEAFF. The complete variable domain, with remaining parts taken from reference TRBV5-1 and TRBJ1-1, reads KAGVTQTPRYLIKTRGQQVTLSCSPISGHRSVSWYQQTPGQGLQFLFEYFSETQRNKGNFPGRFSGRQFSNSRSEMNVSTLELGDSALYLCASSPAPGVTEAFFGQGTRLTVV.

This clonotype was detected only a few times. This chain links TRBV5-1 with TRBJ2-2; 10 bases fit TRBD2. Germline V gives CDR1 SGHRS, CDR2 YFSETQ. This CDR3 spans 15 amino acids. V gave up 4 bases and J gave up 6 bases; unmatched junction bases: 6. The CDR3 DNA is TGCGCCAGCAGCCCCACTAGCGGGGACGCCGGGGAGCTGTTTTTT. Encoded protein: CASSPTSGDAGELFF.

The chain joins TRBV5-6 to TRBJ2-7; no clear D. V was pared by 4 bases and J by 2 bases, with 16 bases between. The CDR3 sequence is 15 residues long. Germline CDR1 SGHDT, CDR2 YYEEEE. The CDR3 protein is CASSLTALRPYEQYF. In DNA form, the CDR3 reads TGTGCCAGCAGCCTAACAGCGTTGCGTCCCTACGAGCAGTACTTC. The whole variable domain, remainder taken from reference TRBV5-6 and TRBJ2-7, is DAGVTQSPTHLIKTRGQQVTLRCSPKSGHDTVSWYQQALGQGPQFIFQYYEEEERQRGNFPDRFSGHQFPNYSSELNVNALLLGDSALYLCASSLTALRPYEQYFGPGTRLTVT.

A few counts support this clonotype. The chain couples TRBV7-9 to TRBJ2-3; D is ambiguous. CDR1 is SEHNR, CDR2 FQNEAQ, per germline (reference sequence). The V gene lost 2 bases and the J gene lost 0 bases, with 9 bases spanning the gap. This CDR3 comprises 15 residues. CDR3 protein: CASSLSPTSTDTQYF. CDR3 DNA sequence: TGTGCCAGCAGCTTATCTCCAACTAGCACAGATACGCAGTATTTT.

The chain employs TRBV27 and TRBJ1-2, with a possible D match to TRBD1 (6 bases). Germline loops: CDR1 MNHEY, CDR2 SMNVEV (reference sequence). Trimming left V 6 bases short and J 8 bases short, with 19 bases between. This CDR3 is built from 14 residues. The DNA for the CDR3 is TGTGCCAGCAGCAGGGTCGGTGCCGGGGGCGGCTACACCTTC. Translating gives CASSRVGAGGGYTF.

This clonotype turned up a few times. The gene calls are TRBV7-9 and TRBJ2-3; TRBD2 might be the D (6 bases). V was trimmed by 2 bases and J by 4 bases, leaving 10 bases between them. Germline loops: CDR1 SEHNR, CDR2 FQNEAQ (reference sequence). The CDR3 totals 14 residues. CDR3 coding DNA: TGTGCCAGCAGCTTATTGGGGGGACCAGATACGCAGTATTTT. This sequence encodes CASSLLGGPDTQYF.

The CDR3 DNA is TGTGCCAGCAGTCATACGACAGGGCGGGGCGGCTATGGCTACACCTTC. This sequence encodes CASSHTTGRGGYGYTF. The chain uses TRBV2 and TRBJ1-2; TRBD1 agrees at 7 bases. Germline V lookup: CDR1 SNHLY, CDR2 FYNNEI. The ends lost 5 bases at V and 4 bases at J; junction bases unmatched: 13. The CDR3 has 16 amino acids.

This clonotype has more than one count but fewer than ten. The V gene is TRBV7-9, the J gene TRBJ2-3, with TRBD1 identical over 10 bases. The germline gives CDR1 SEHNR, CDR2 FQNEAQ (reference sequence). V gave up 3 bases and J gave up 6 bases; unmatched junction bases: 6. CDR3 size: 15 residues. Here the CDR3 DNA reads TGTGCCAGCAGCTTGCCCGGGACAGGGGAGGATACGCAGTATTTT. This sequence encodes CASSLPGTGEDTQYF.

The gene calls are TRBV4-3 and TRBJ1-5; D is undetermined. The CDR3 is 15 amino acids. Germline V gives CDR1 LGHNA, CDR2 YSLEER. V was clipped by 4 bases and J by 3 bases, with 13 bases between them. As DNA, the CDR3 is TGCGCCAGCAGCCCGGAGGTCGGGGTCAATCAGCCCCAGCATTTT. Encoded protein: CASSPEVGVNQPQHF.

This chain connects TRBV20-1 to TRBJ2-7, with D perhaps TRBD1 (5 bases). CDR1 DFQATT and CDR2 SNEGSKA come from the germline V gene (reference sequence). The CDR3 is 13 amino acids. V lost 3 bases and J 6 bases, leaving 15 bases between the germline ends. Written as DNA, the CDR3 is TGCAGTGCTAGGACCGACAGAGCGATCGAGCAGTACTTC. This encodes CSARTDRAIEQYF.